This T cell receptor (beta chain) was documented in a study of blood T cell repertoires in COVID-19. Source study methods: Estimation of nucleated cell counts was performed using reference gene primer amplification. Sequencing was performed with immunoSEQ multiplex PCR; in TCRdb, only in-frame clones are kept and a portion is missing. V, J and clone size derive from that table, while D and trimming were established from the DNA sequence. The sample consists of roughly 340,000 clones, about 90% of them appearing once. The sequenced sample was peripheral blood. This clonotype was obtained from a woman aged 45 to 65 with COVID-19, enrolled during active disease.

The CDR3, as DNA: TGTGCCAGCAGCTCCACGGCAGGCTACTATGGCTACACCTTC. Translated, it gives CASSSTAGYYGYTF. The chain employs TRBV7-2 and TRBJ1-2; no firm D call. The V and J ends lost 4 bases and 3 bases respectively, with 12 bases between them. Per germline, CDR1 SGHTA and CDR2 FQGNSA. This CDR3 comprises 14 residues.